These 14 T cell receptor beta chains originate from one sample sequenced in a study of blood T cell repertoires in COVID-19. Only in-frame clones appear in the TCRdb table, and some are missing; sequencing was by immunoSEQ multiplex PCR. The sample includes 450,000 to 500,000 clones, approximately 85% seen only once; the top ten take roughly 3.1%. The sequencing input was peripheral blood. Source of these receptors: a human donor in a cohort sampled during active COVID-19.

This clone occurred once. The V call is TRBV30, the J call TRBJ2-3; 8 bases align to TRBD2. The CDR3 spans 12 residues. Germline V gene data show CDR1 as GTSNPN and CDR2 as SVGIG (reference sequence). V gave up 8 bases and J gave up 1 base; unmatched junction bases: 2. DNA for the CDR3: TGTGCCCGGGGGGGGCGCACAGATACGCAGTATTTT. Amino acids: CARGGRTDTQYF.

The V gene is TRBV5-1, the J gene TRBJ2-7, with 8 bases identical to TRBD2. From germline, CDR1 is SGHRS and CDR2 YFSETQ. J was trimmed by 7 bases and V by 4 bases; bases with no gene match: 7. The CDR3 sequence is 13 residues long. The CDR3, as DNA: TGCGCCAGCAGCACAAACACGGGAGGGGAGCAGTACTTC. It specifies CASSTNTGGEQYF.

The chain combines TRBV5-4 with TRBJ2-5; tentatively, D is TRBD1 (5 bases). Germline V lookup: CDR1 SGHNT, CDR2 YYREEE (reference sequence). V was pared by 5 bases and J by 5 bases, with 19 bases between. This CDR3 region has 15 residues. The CDR3 DNA sequence: TGTGCCAGCAGAATGGATCAGGGTAGTGCGGAGACCCAGTACTTC. As protein: CASRMDQGSAETQYF.

V gene TRBV20-1 combines with J gene TRBJ1-2; a possible D gene is TRBD1 (6 bases). The CDR3 contains 11 residues. Trimming removed 4 bases from V and 6 bases from J, with 9 bases in between. Germline-derived CDR1 and CDR2 are DFQATT and SNEGSKA (reference sequence). CDR3: CSATRQDGYTF. The CDR3 DNA follows: TGCAGTGCTACCCGACAGGATGGCTACACCTTC.

The rearrangement links TRBV24-1 to TRBJ2-2; 7 bases align to TRBD1. Germline CDR1 KGHDR, CDR2 SFDVKD. V was clipped by 2 bases and J by 3 bases; unmatched bases: 5. This CDR3 spans 16 amino acids. CDR3 in DNA: TGTGCCACCAGTGATTCTCCAACAGGGGACACCGGGGAGCTGTTTTTT. Translated: CATSDSPTGDTGELFF.

The chain employs TRBV27 and TRBJ2-7; D is uncertain. The CDR3 has 13 residues. Per the germline V gene, CDR1 is MNHEY and CDR2 is SMNVEV (reference sequence). V was shortened by 3 bases and J by 5 bases, with 11 bases between the two germline ends. This chain's CDR3 is CASSFSWSHEQYF. The CDR3 DNA follows: TGTGCCAGCAGTTTCTCGTGGAGTCACGAGCAGTACTTC.

The V gene is TRBV9, the J gene TRBJ2-1; 14 bases are a match to TRBD2. With V trimmed by 7 bases and J by 9 bases, 6 bases remained unmatched. Germline CDR1 SGDLS, CDR2 YYNGEE. The CDR3 spans 14 residues. The CDR3 protein is CASQTSGRGGEQFF. The CDR3 DNA is TGTGCCAGCCAGACTAGCGGGAGGGGGGGTGAGCAGTTCTTC.

The chain recombines TRBV7-2 with TRBJ1-1; 7 bases are shared with TRBD1. The CDR3 consists of 14 residues. Per germline, CDR1 SGHTA and CDR2 FQGNSA. V dropped 3 bases and J dropped 5; count of bases not matched to a gene: 6. DNA of the CDR3: TGTGCCAGCAGCTTGGAGACAGGGCGAACTGAAGCTTTCTTT. Translating gives CASSLETGRTEAFF.

About this clone itself: The same CDR3 arises from other DNA sequences in this sample as well. The genes are TRBV28 and TRBJ1-3, with D perhaps TRBD1 (5 bases). The germline V gene encodes CDR1 MDHEN and CDR2 SYDVKM. The V end was cut by 5 bases, the J end by 0 bases, with 11 bases between. The CDR3 is 15 amino acids. The CDR3 bases are TGTGCCAGCAGTCCTACGGGGGGCTCTGGAAACACCATATATTTT. It is translated as CASSPTGGSGNTIYF.

V is TRBV7-3 and J is TRBJ1-2; D not certain. The germline gives CDR1 SGHTA, CDR2 FQGTGA. Trimming removed 0 bases at V and 0 bases at J, with 5 bases between. This CDR3 is 14 amino acids long. CDR3: CASSLTRSNYGYTF. The DNA for the CDR3 is TGTGCCAGCAGCTTAACCAGATCTAACTATGGCTACACCTTC.

J is TRBJ1-1 and V is TRBV6-5; TRBD1 matches 7 bases. V shed 2 bases, J shed 1 base, and the junction held 7 bases outside the gene matches. CDR1 is MNHEY, CDR2 SVGAGI, per germline. The CDR3 consists of 16 residues. The CDR3 DNA follows: TGTGCCAGCAGTTACCCACAGGGGACAGCGAACACTGAAGCTTTCTTT. Translated: CASSYPQGTANTEAFF.

In this sample, this clone turned up a few times. The genes are TRBV29-1 and TRBJ1-2; a weak D match, TRBD1 (5 bases). V lost 5 bases, J lost 7 bases, and 11 bases lay in between. From germline, CDR1 is SQVTM and CDR2 ANQGSEA. The CDR3 totals 11 residues. This CDR3 reads CSVNEGLGYTF. The CDR3, as DNA: TGCAGCGTTAATGAGGGACTTGGCTACACCTTC.

This chain joins TRBV15 and TRBJ2-7; 12 nucleotides agree with TRBD2. CDR3 length: 14 residues. The germline V gene has CDR1 LNHNV and CDR2 YYDKDF (reference sequence). Losses at the gene ends were 3 bases for V and 12 bases for J; bases not matched to a gene: 9. The CDR3 here is CATSSGLAGFTSYF. For the CDR3, the DNA is TGTGCCACCAGCAGTGGACTAGCGGGATTTACCTCGTACTTC. Variable domain in full (rest from reference TRBV15 and TRBJ2-7): DAMVIQNPRYQVTQFGKPVTLSCSQTLNHNVMYWYQQKSSQAPKLLFHYYDKDFNNEADTPDNFQSRRPNTSFCFLDIRSPGLGDTAMYLCATSSGLAGFTSYFGPGTRLTVT.

This clone was detected a few times. The chain is built from TRBV14 and TRBJ2-7; 7 bases map to TRBD2. CDR3 length equals 15 residues. The germline V gene has CDR1 SGHDN and CDR2 FVKESK. V lost 4 bases, J lost 2 bases, and 8 bases stayed unmatched. CDR3 in amino acids: CASSLQAGWTYEQYF. CDR3 sequence (DNA): TGTGCCAGCAGCCTCCAAGCGGGATGGACCTACGAGCAGTACTTC.